In its sample, the clone carrying this T cell receptor beta chain was seen many times. This sample was taken from a study of T cell repertoires in cytomegalovirus infection. TCRdb independently ran MiXCR on the reads; one entry per CDR3 protein. The sample holds under 200,000 distinct CDR3 sequences; 7.5% to 10% are singletons and the top ten take about 4.6%. The germline V and J ends were trimmed by 5 bases and 0 bases, with 6 bases remaining between them. The length of the CDR3 is 13 residues. Germline CDR1 and CDR2: SGHTA and FQGNSA. This sequence originates from a human donor in good health (CMV status not recorded). Some clones in this sample may be carry-over from other donors' samples. The rearrangement links TRBV7-2 to TRBJ2-3, with no clear D. Sequences were obtained from PBMCs. The CDR3, as DNA: TGTGCCAGCAGCATAAGTAGCACAGATACGCAGTATTTT. Its protein product is CASSISSTDTQYF. Together with reference TRBV7-2 and TRBJ2-3, the CDR3 gives the full variable domain: GAGVSQSPSNKVTEKGKDVELRCDPISGHTALYWYRQSLGQGLEFLIYFQGNSAPDKSGLPSDRFSAERTGGSVSTLTIQRTQQEDSAVYLCASSISSTDTQYFGPGTRLTVL.